Following are 32 T cell receptor beta chains from one sample sequenced in a study of human T cells and chemical hapten exposure (dated by TCRdb to the early 2020s). What this sample's time point label stands for: patch test 3, about 24 weeks after DPC sensitization. Explained via the paper, the treatment or condition label denotes: therapeutic diphenylcyclopropenone sensitization with weekly scalp DPC. The library was generated by RACE. Data came from a NextSeq 500. The public reads were quality trimmed at Q25 with fastp and then assembled into clones with MiXCR by TCRdb, keeping productive beta chains. Under each unique CDR3 protein, matching rows form one entry showing the most common genes and DNA. This sample has some 110,000 distinct CDR3 sequences in its table, and roughly 10% of those were observed once. In total, the top ten clones hold about 2.4% of the sample. The specimen comprised whole blood, sampled in connection with sensitization to the hapten diphenylcyclopropenone (DPC). These receptors were taken from a woman aged 45-65 years with alopecia areata. Some clones in this sample may be carry-over from other donors' samples.

There are a few counts of this clonotype. The J gene is TRBJ2-7, the V gene TRBV30, with 9 bases that match TRBD1. This CDR3 spans 13 amino acids. The germline gives CDR1 GTSNPN, CDR2 SVGIG (reference sequence). Unmatched junction bases numbered 5, after V lost 5 bases and J lost 3 bases. In nucleotides, the CDR3 is TGTGCCTGGTCCCCGGGACAGGGCTACGAGCAGTACTTC. It codes for CAWSPGQGYEQYF.

J is TRBJ2-3 and V is TRBV11-2, with D possibly matching TRBD1 (5 bases). Germline CDR1 and CDR2: SGHAT and FQNNGV. V shed 1 base and J shed 4 bases, with 12 bases lying between them. The CDR3 runs to 15 residues. The CDR3 sequence: CASSLAPAGPDTQYF. As DNA, the CDR3 is TGTGCCAGCAGCTTAGCCCCAGCAGGGCCAGATACGCAGTATTTT.

The gene calls are TRBV16 and TRBJ1-5; no reliable D call. The CDR3 runs to 15 residues. Per germline, CDR1 KGHSY and CDR2 FQNENV. V gave up 4 bases and J gave up 2 bases, with 12 bases separating them. The CDR3 protein is CASSLSPDGNQPQHF. For the CDR3, the DNA is TGTGCCAGCAGCCTGTCGCCTGACGGCAATCAGCCCCAGCATTTT.

V usage is TRBV4-3 and J usage is TRBJ1-1; no clear D. V lost 1 base and J 0 bases, leaving 3 bases between the germline ends. Germline V CDR1 and CDR2: LGHNA, YSLEER. This CDR3 spans 13 amino acids. CDR3 in amino acids: CASSQAVNTEAFF. CDR3 bases: TGCGCCAGCAGCCAAGCAGTGAACACTGAAGCTTTCTTT.

This rearrangement joins TRBV30 to TRBJ1-1, with TRBD1 identical over 9 bases. The germline gives CDR1 GTSNPN, CDR2 SVGIG (reference sequence). V shed 2 bases, J shed 5 bases, and the junction held 12 bases outside the gene matches. This CDR3 spans 16 amino acids. CDR3 in DNA: TGTGCCTGGAGTTGGGGACAGGGAGGGATGTGGACTGAAGCTTTCTTT. Translated, it gives CAWSWGQGGMWTEAFF.

This rearrangement joins TRBV5-4 to TRBJ2-1; D is perhaps TRBD1 (5 bases). The germline CDR1 and CDR2 sequences are SGHNT and YYREEE (reference sequence). V was trimmed by 1 base and J by 5 bases, leaving 13 bases between them. This CDR3 has 15 residues. The CDR3 nucleotides are TGTGCCAGCAGCTTGTCCAGGGTTAAAGACAATGAGCAGTTCTTC. Translation: CASSLSRVKDNEQFF.

The V gene is TRBV20-1, the J gene TRBJ1-6; D is possibly TRBD1 (5 bases). Trimming took 6 bases from V and 6 from J, leaving 12 bases between them. This CDR3 has 13 amino acids. Germline V CDR1 and CDR2: DFQATT, SNEGSKA (reference sequence). CDR3 loop: CSAGGEGNSPLHF. The CDR3 DNA reads TGCAGTGCGGGAGGGGAGGGTAATTCACCCCTCCACTTT.

V gene TRBV12-3 or TRBV12-4 combines with J gene TRBJ2-4, with TRBD1 matching over 7 bases. V shed 3 bases and J 0 bases; nucleotides not matched to a gene: 5. The CDR3 runs 16 residues. The DNA of the CDR3 is TGTGCCAGCAGTTTTAGGACAGGCCTAGCCAAAAACATTCAGTACTTC. Its protein product is CASSFRTGLAKNIQYF.

This clonotype was found a few times. The V and J genes are TRBV6-5 and TRBJ1-3; D is unresolved. Germline V gives CDR1 MNHEY, CDR2 SVGAGI. The germline V and J ends were trimmed by 5 bases and 0 bases, with 11 bases remaining between them. CDR3 length: 15 residues. CDR3 nucleotides: TGTGCCAGCAGTCCCAGTTGGAGCTCTGGAAACACCATATATTTT. Translating gives CASSPSWSSGNTIYF.

The rearrangement uses TRBV20-1 and TRBJ2-7; 9 bases are shared with TRBD2. The CDR3 length is 15 residues. Germline V lookup: CDR1 DFQATT, CDR2 SNEGSKA (reference sequence). Losses at the gene ends were 0 bases for V and 4 bases for J; bases not matched to a gene: 7. CDR3 region: CSAREVTSGLYEQYF. CDR3 DNA sequence: TGCAGTGCTAGAGAAGTGACTAGCGGATTATACGAGCAGTACTTC.

This clonotype was counted between two and nine times. The rearrangement joins TRBV28 to TRBJ2-7; 11 bases align to TRBD1. The CDR3 spans 15 residues. The junction had 4 bases not matched to a gene; V was cut back by 4 bases and J by 2 bases. Germline V gene lookup returns CDR1 MDHEN and CDR2 SYDVKM. The chain's CDR3 is CASSSGQGAAYEQYF. CDR3 bases: TGTGCCAGCAGTTCTGGACAGGGGGCAGCCTACGAGCAGTACTTC.

This clonotype has more than one count but fewer than ten. Here the CDR3 reads CSARVEDRDYEQYF. The CDR3 coding sequence is TGCAGTGCTAGAGTAGAGGACAGGGACTACGAGCAGTACTTC. The chain couples TRBV20-1 to TRBJ2-7, with 8 bases that match TRBD1. V trimming: 1 base; J trimming: 3 bases; junction bases outside the gene matches: 5. The CDR3 runs 14 residues. The germline V gene encodes CDR1 DFQATT and CDR2 SNEGSKA (reference sequence).

This clonotype has only a few counts. The gene calls are TRBV4-2 and TRBJ1-1; D perhaps matches TRBD1 (5 bases). The CDR3 has 15 residues. Trimming removed 1 base from V and 4 bases from J, with 13 bases in between. Germline V gene lookup returns CDR1 LGHNA and CDR2 YNFKEQ. CDR3 in amino acids: CASSQVGGLPTEAFF. CDR3 DNA: TGTGCCAGCAGCCAAGTCGGGGGACTGCCCACTGAAGCTTTCTTT.

Many counts were recorded for this clonotype. V is TRBV20-1 and J is TRBJ2-3; tentative D call: TRBD1 (6 bases). CDR1 is DFQATT and CDR2 is SNEGSKA in the germline V gene (reference sequence). There are 15 residues in the CDR3. V dropped 5 bases and J dropped 2 bases, with 17 bases sitting between them. The CDR3 reads CSAGENRVFTDTQYF. The CDR3 bases are TGCAGTGCTGGCGAAAACAGGGTCTTCACAGATACGCAGTATTTT.

This clonotype has just a few counts. The chain links TRBV20-1 to TRBJ2-1, with TRBD1 matching 7 bases. After removal of 6 bases from V and 8 bases from J, the junction contained 13 bases not matched to a gene. The CDR3 loop spans 14 amino acids. Per germline, CDR1 DFQATT and CDR2 SNEGSKA (reference sequence). In nucleotides, the CDR3 is TGCAGTGCACCGCACAGGGGCCAAGGCGATGAGCAGTTCTTC. Protein: CSAPHRGQGDEQFF.

In its sample, this clonotype was seen many times. This sequence joins TRBV7-8 and TRBJ1-6, with unresolved D. The CDR3 runs to 13 residues. Looked up from germline, CDR1 is SGHVS and CDR2 is FQNEAQ. The V and J ends lost 3 bases and 7 bases respectively, with 7 bases between them. CDR3 coding DNA: TGTGCCAGCAGCTTTGACGGGAATTCACCCCTCCACTTT. It yields the protein CASSFDGNSPLHF.

This chain uses TRBV11-2 with TRBJ2-1, with 11 bases matching TRBD2. Germline CDR1 reads SGHAT; CDR2 reads FQNNGV. The V gene end was trimmed by 3 bases and the J gene end by 0 bases; junction bases not matched to a gene: 4. CDR3 length: 17 residues. This CDR3 is CASSLLAGGPSYNEQFF. CDR3 DNA: TGTGCCAGCAGCTTGTTAGCGGGAGGGCCCTCCTACAATGAGCAGTTCTTC.

V and J are TRBV27 and TRBJ2-2; D call uncertain. V was clipped by 5 bases and J by 5 bases, with 6 bases between them. Per the germline V gene, CDR1 is MNHEY and CDR2 is SMNVEV (reference sequence). CDR3 size: 12 residues. CDR3 DNA: TGTGCCAGCAGTAAGTGGACCGGGGAGCTGTTTTTT. It encodes CASSKWTGELFF.

In its sample, this clonotype was seen a few times. J is TRBJ1-5 and V is TRBV20-1, with TRBD1 matching 10 bases. The CDR3 spans 13 residues. With V trimmed by 5 bases and J by 4 bases, 2 bases remained unmatched. The germline V gene has CDR1 DFQATT and CDR2 SNEGSKA (reference sequence). The CDR3 DNA is TGCAGTGCTGGGGACAGGGGAAATCAGCCCCAGCATTTT. It is translated as CSAGDRGNQPQHF.

This clonotype was seen a handful of times. The V and J genes are TRBV19 and TRBJ2-7; 7 bases line up with TRBD2. Germline V gives CDR1 LNHDA, CDR2 SQIVND (reference sequence). CDR3 length: 13 amino acids. The V segment lost 1 base and the J segment 6 bases; nucleotides outside the gene matches: 3. This chain's CDR3 is CASSIVGGTEQYF. The CDR3 coding sequence is TGTGCCAGTAGTATAGTGGGAGGGACCGAGCAGTACTTC.

This clonotype was recorded at least ten times. This chain uses TRBV6-5 with TRBJ2-7, with D maybe TRBD1 (5 bases). This CDR3 has 12 residues. Germline V gene lookup returns CDR1 MNHEY and CDR2 SVGAGI. The V and J ends lost 3 bases and 5 bases respectively, with 8 bases between them. The CDR3 protein is CASSYEGDEQYF. CDR3 nucleotide sequence: TGTGCCAGCAGTTATGAAGGGGACGAGCAGTACTTC.

The chain carries TRBV3-1 and TRBJ1-1; 8 bases fit TRBD1. With 4 bases clipped from V and 6 bases from J, the junction kept 4 bases outside the gene matches. Germline-derived CDR1 and CDR2 are LGHDT and YNNKEL (reference sequence). This CDR3 has 13 amino acids. CDR3 coding DNA: TGTGCCAGCAGCCCGGACAGGGACGCTGAAGCTTTCTTT. This codes for CASSPDRDAEAFF. Full variable domain (remainder filled in from reference TRBV3-1 and TRBJ1-1): DTAVSQTPKYLVTQMGNDKSIKCEQNLGHDTMYWYKQDSKKFLKIMFSYNNKELIINETVPNRFSPKSPDKAHLNLHINSLELGDSAVYFCASSPDRDAEAFFGQGTRLTVV.

The chain links TRBV12-3 or TRBV12-4 to TRBJ2-1; no reliable D call. Deletions cut 6 bases from V and 9 bases from J, with 6 bases between. This CDR3 is built from 10 residues. The CDR3 loop reads CASRIGEQFF. The CDR3, as DNA: TGTGCCAGCAGGATAGGTGAGCAGTTCTTC.

This clonotype was picked up a small number of times. The chain has TRBV27 and TRBJ2-3; TRBD1 aligns across 9 bases. J lost 2 bases, V lost 6 bases, and 6 bases had no gene match. CDR3 size: 15 residues. Germline V lookup: CDR1 MNHEY, CDR2 SMNVEV (reference sequence). The chain's CDR3 is CASSPTGGVTDTQYF. The CDR3 DNA sequence: TGTGCCAGCAGCCCGACAGGGGGGGTCACAGATACGCAGTATTTT.

This clonotype was observed a handful of times. This chain connects TRBV5-4 to TRBJ1-4, with D maybe TRBD1 (6 bases). V was trimmed by 5 bases and J by 8 bases, leaving 19 bases between them. Germline lookup yields CDR1 SGHNT and CDR2 YYREEE (reference sequence). The CDR3 contains 15 residues. CDR3 coding DNA: TGTGCCAGCAGTTCCCGGGATAGGGGGGAAGAAAAACTGTTTTTT. Encoded protein: CASSSRDRGEEKLFF. The whole variable domain, filled in from reference TRBV5-4 and TRBJ1-4, reads ETGVTQSPTHLIKTRGQQVTLRCSSQSGHNTVSWYQQALGQGPQFIFQYYREEENGRGNFPPRFSGLQFPNYSSELNVNALELDDSALYLCASSSRDRGEEKLFFGSGTQLSVL.

The table lists this clonotype with many counts. This chain connects TRBV20-1 to TRBJ2-6; no definite D call. The germline gives CDR1 DFQATT, CDR2 SNEGSKA (reference sequence). The CDR3 runs to 11 residues. The CDR3 region is CSLGGANVLTF. The CDR3 coding sequence is TGCAGCCTCGGAGGGGCCAACGTCCTGACTTTC.

The rearrangement links TRBV27 to TRBJ2-7, with TRBD1 identical over 8 bases. The CDR3 has 15 residues. The V gene's germline CDR1 is MNHEY and CDR2 SMNVEV (reference sequence). The trim removed 3 bases at V and 1 base at J, leaving 5 bases unmatched. Here the CDR3 DNA reads TGTGCCAGCAGTTTGGACAGGGACCCTTCCTACGAGCAGTACTTC. Amino acids: CASSLDRDPSYEQYF.

This clonotype was observed many times. The rearrangement links TRBV6-6 to TRBJ2-7; tentative D call: TRBD1 (6 bases). This CDR3 is built from 14 residues. V lost 8 bases and J 5 bases, leaving 19 bases between the germline ends. Germline V gene data show CDR1 as MNHNY and CDR2 as SVGAGI (reference sequence). The CDR3 DNA reads TGTGCCAGCCGCCCCGGGCAGGGGATCCACGAGCAGTACTTC. It encodes CASRPGQGIHEQYF.

This clonotype was observed at least ten times. The rearrangement joins TRBV24-1 to TRBJ1-2, with no clear D. The CDR3 consists of 13 residues. Looked up from germline, CDR1 is KGHDR and CDR2 is SFDVKD. V dropped 4 bases and J dropped 4 bases, with 9 bases sitting between them. The CDR3 nucleotides are TGTGCCACCAGTGACAGGTCCGGCTATGGCTACACCTTC. This translates into CATSDRSGYGYTF.

This clonotype was observed a handful of times. The chain combines TRBV25-1 with TRBJ2-5; possible D gene TRBD2, 7 bases. The CDR3 has 13 residues. Trimming took off 7 bases at V and 4 bases at J, with 13 bases between the two ends. Germline CDR1 MGHDK, CDR2 SYGVNS. The CDR3, as DNA: TGTGCCAGCACGTTTGGGGGGGCAGAGACCCAGTACTTC. Its translation is CASTFGGAETQYF.

J is TRBJ1-6 and V is TRBV24-1; no clear D gene. V gave up 5 bases and J gave up 8 bases, with 9 bases separating them. CDR3 length: 13 amino acids. CDR1 and CDR2 (germline): KGHDR, SFDVKD. CDR3 amino acids: CATSAGRDSPLHF. Written as DNA, the CDR3 is TGTGCCACCAGTGCGGGTCGGGATTCACCCCTCCACTTT.

This clonotype has at least ten counts. This chain connects TRBV5-1 to TRBJ2-7; 10 nucleotides agree with TRBD2. The CDR3 has 16 residues. V was clipped by 0 bases and J by 6 bases; unmatched bases: 9. CDR1 is SGHRS, CDR2 YFSETQ, per germline. This CDR3 is CASSLERAGGRSEQYF. CDR3 DNA sequence: TGCGCCAGCAGCTTGGAACGAGCGGGGGGGCGGAGCGAGCAGTACTTC.